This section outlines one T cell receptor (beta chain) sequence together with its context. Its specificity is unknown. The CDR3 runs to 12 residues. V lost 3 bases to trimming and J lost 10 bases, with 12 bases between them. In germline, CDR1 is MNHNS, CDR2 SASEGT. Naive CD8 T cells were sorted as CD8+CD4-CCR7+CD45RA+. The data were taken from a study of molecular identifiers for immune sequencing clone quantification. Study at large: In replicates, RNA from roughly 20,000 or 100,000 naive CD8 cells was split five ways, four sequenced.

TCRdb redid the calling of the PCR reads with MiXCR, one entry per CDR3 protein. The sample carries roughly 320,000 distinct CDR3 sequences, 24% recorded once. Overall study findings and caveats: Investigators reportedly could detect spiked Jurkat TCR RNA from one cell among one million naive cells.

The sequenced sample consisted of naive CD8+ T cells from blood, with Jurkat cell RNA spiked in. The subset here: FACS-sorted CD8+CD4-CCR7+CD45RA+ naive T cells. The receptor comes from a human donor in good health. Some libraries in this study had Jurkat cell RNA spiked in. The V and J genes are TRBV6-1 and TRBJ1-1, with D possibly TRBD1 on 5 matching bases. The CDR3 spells CASSEGPVGAFF. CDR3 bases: TGTGCCAGCAGTGAGGGACCGGTTGGAGCTTTCTTT.